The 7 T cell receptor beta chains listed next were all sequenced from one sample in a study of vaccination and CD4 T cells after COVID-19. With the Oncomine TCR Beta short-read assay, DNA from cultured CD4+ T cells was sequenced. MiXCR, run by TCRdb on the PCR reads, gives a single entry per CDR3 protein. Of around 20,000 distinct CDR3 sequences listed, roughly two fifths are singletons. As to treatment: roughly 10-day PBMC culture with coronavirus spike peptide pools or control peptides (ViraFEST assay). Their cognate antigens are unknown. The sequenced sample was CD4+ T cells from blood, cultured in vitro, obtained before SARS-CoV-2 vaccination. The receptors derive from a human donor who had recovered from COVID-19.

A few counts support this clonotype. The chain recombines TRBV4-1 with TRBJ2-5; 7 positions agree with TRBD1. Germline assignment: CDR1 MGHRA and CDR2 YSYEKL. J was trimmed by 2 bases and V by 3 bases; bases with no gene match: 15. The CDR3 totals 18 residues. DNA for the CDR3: TGCGCCAGCAGCCATACCCCGGACAGGCTCATGGGGCAAGAGACCCAGTACTTC. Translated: CASSHTPDRLMGQETQYF.

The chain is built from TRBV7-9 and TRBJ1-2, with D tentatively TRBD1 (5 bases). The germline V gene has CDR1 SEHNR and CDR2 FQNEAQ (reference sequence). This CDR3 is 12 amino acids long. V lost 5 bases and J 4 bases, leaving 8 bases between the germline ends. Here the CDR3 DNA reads TGTGCCAGCAGCCCAGGGACCTATGGCTACACCTTC. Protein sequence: CASSPGTYGYTF.

The CDR3 loop is CASSLLGASTDTQYF. The CDR3 DNA is TGTGCCAGCAGCTTACTGGGGGCCAGCACAGATACGCAGTATTTT. This chain connects TRBV6-2 or TRBV6-3 to TRBJ2-3; possibly TRBD1 for D (6 bases). V was cut by 6 bases and J by 0 bases, with 13 bases left in between. The CDR3 is made up of 15 amino acids. In germline, CDR1 is MNHEY, CDR2 SVGEGT.

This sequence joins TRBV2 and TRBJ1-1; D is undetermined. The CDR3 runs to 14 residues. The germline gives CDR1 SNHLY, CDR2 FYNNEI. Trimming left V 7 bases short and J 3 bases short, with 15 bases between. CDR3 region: CASITWGPDTEAFF. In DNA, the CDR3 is TGTGCCAGCATCACATGGGGTCCGGACACTGAAGCTTTCTTT.

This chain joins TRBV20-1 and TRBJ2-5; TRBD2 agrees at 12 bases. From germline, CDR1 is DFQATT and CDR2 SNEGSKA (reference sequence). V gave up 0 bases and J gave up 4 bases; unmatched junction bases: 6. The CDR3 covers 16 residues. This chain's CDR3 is CSARDLTSGGSETQYF. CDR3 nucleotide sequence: TGCAGTGCTAGAGATCTTACTAGCGGGGGGTCAGAGACCCAGTACTTC.

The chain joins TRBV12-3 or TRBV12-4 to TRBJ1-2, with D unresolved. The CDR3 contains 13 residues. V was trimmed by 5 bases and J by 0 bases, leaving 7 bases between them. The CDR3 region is CASSKRSNYGYTF. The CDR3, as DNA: TGTGCCAGCAGTAAAAGATCTAACTATGGCTACACCTTC.

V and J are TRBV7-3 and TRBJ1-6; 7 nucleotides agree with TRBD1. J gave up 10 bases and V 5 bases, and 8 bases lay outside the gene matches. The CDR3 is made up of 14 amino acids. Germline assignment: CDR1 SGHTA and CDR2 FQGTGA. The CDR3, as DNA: TGTGCCAGCAGCAAACAGGGGTCTAACTCACCCCTCCACTTT. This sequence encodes CASSKQGSNSPLHF.